These 11 T cell receptor beta chains came from one sample sequenced in a study of vaccination and CD4 T cells after COVID-19. Regarding treatment: 10-day PBMC culture with coronavirus spike peptide pools or control peptides (ViraFEST assay). Their cognate antigens are unknown. Scientists ran DNA taken from cultured CD4+ T cells through the Oncomine TCR Beta short-read assay for sequencing. TCRdb recomputed calls from the PCR reads with MiXCR, one row per CDR3 protein. The sample consists of around 13,000 distinct CDR3 sequences, around 47% of them appearing once. Sequencing used CD4+ T cells from blood, cultured in vitro. Every receptor here comes from a human donor who had recovered from COVID-19.

The J gene is TRBJ2-7, the V gene TRBV6-5, with 11 bases identical to TRBD2. Germline V gene lookup returns CDR1 MNHEY and CDR2 SVGAGI. With V trimmed by 2 bases and J by 3 bases, 6 bases remained unmatched. The length of the CDR3 is 16 residues. The CDR3 region is CASSYGGTSGYYEQYF. CDR3 nucleotide sequence: TGTGCCAGCAGTTACGGCGGGACTAGCGGCTACTACGAGCAGTACTTC.

About this clonotype: Without the conserved terminal phenylalanine or tryptophan, this CDR3 likely stems from a read error. This chain joins TRBV7-2 and TRBJ1-1; D unresolved. Germline CDR1 and CDR2: SGHTA and FQGNSA. V was trimmed by 6 bases and J by 7 bases, leaving 15 bases between them. The length of the CDR3 is 13 residues. CDR3: CASSTYIWREAFS. Written as DNA, the CDR3 is TGTGCCAGCAGTACTTATATCTGGCGTGAAGCTTTCTCT.

The chain carries TRBV6-1 and TRBJ2-7; 10 nucleotides align to TRBD1. The germline V gene has CDR1 MNHNS and CDR2 SASEGT. The CDR3 covers 15 residues. With 6 bases clipped from V and 3 bases from J, the junction kept 8 bases outside the gene matches. CDR3 nucleotide sequence: TGTGCCAGCAGACAAGACAGGGGGCGGATCTACGAGCAGTACTTC. It encodes CASRQDRGRIYEQYF.

The rearrangement joins TRBV20-1 to TRBJ2-7, with 13 bases lining up with TRBD2. The CDR3 is 13 residues long. The V gene end was trimmed by 3 bases and the J gene end by 11 bases; junction bases not matched to a gene: 7. Germline assignment: CDR1 DFQATT and CDR2 SNEGSKA (reference sequence). CDR3 amino acids: CSASILAGGLEYF. CDR3 in DNA: TGCAGTGCTAGTATACTAGCGGGGGGGTTGGAGTACTTC.

This chain uses TRBV5-5 with TRBJ2-7; tentative D call: TRBD2 (5 bases). The germline V and J ends were trimmed by 4 bases and 0 bases, with 14 bases remaining between them. The CDR3 runs to 15 residues. Germline V gene sequence: CDR1 SGHKS, CDR2 YYEKEE (reference sequence). CDR3 coding DNA: TGTGCCAGCAGCCAAGATTCAGACTACTCCTACGAGCAGTACTTC. Its protein is CASSQDSDYSYEQYF.

The rearrangement joins TRBV7-9 to TRBJ1-5, with no clear D. Trimming removed 1 base from V and 2 bases from J, with 3 bases in between. The CDR3 spans 13 residues. Germline CDR1 and CDR2: SEHNR and FQNEAQ (reference sequence). The CDR3 coding sequence is TGTGCCAGCAGCTTAGATGGCAATCAGCCCCAGCATTTT. Protein sequence: CASSLDGNQPQHF.

CDR3 amino acids: CASSYSSLGSPLHF. The DNA for the CDR3 is TGTGCCAGCAGTTACTCCTCACTAGGTTCACCCCTCCACTTT. The chain couples TRBV6-5 to TRBJ1-6, with unresolved D. Germline CDR1 is MNHEY and CDR2 is SVGAGI. Trimming shortened V by 0 bases and J by 9 bases, and 9 bases separated the two germline ends. CDR3 length: 14 amino acids.

This clonotype appeared a few times. The J gene is TRBJ2-2, the V gene TRBV2; TRBD1 agrees at 10 bases. V shed 6 bases, J shed 6 bases, and the junction held 1 base outside the gene matches. This CDR3 has 13 amino acids. Germline CDR1 and CDR2: SNHLY and FYNNEI. CDR3 in DNA: TGTGCCAGCAGGGGACAGGGGCCCGGGGAGCTGTTTTTT. It encodes CASRGQGPGELFF.

The V call is TRBV5-4, the J call TRBJ1-5; unclear D gene. Germline CDR1 is SGHNT and CDR2 is YYREEE (reference sequence). The CDR3 runs to 13 residues. Trimming took 1 base from V and 5 from J, leaving 7 bases between them. CDR3 in amino acids: CASSLNLDQPQHF. In nucleotides, the CDR3 is TGTGCCAGCAGCTTGAATCTCGATCAGCCCCAGCATTTT.

This clonotype was observed a few times. V and J are TRBV6-1 and TRBJ1-2; 7 bases match TRBD1. The CDR3 extends over 14 amino acids. CDR1 is MNHNS, CDR2 SASEGT, per germline. Losses at the gene ends were 5 bases for V and 10 bases for J; bases not matched to a gene: 13. For the CDR3, the DNA is TGTGCCAGCAGTCCCTCCTCAGGGGGGAGCCACTACACCTTC. Translating gives CASSPSSGGSHYTF.

CDR3: CASTRTSGNTDTQYF. CDR3 DNA: TGTGCCAGCACCCGGACTAGCGGAAACACAGATACGCAGTATTTT. This chain connects TRBV6-1 to TRBJ2-3; 10 bases fit TRBD2. The V and J ends lost 7 bases and 2 bases, in that order; junction bases with no gene match: 6. Germline V gives CDR1 MNHNS, CDR2 SASEGT. CDR3 length: 15 residues.